This TCR beta chain was retrieved from a study of T cell repertoires in cytomegalovirus infection. Turning to the study itself: HLA-B-restricted CMV epitopes that are well studied were used alongside recently identified HLA-C-restricted ones. It was the public TCR beta signatures that indicated both CMV infection and matching HLA type. Study-level results: Using cumulative public TCR beta family frequency, the authors identified those who carried CMV together with the relevant HLA. Across the ex vivo response, the dominant clonotypes were HLA-C-restricted CMV-specific TCR beta clonotypes.

This clonotype was found once. The antigen is unknown. TCRdb independently ran MiXCR on the reads; one entry per CDR3 protein. The sample records about 770,000 distinct CDR3 sequences, about 27% being singletons. V gave up 7 bases and J gave up 8 bases; unmatched junction bases: 15. Germline CDR1 and CDR2: SNHLY and FYNNEI. CDR3 length: 16 amino acids. The receptor's source is a human donor in good health (CMV status not recorded). Some clones in this sample may be carry-over from other donors' samples. This rearrangement joins TRBV2 to TRBJ1-3, with 9 bases identical to TRBD1. This specimen consisted of cultured CD8+ T cells from PBMCs, obtained from culture after CMV antigen stimulation. Written as DNA, the CDR3 is TGTGCCAGCAACATAGCCCGGGACAGGGAGTTTGACACCATATATTTT. Translation: CASNIARDREFDTIYF. The full variable domain, completed using reference TRBV2 and TRBJ1-3, is EPEVTQTPSHQVTQMGQEVILRCVPISNHLYFYWYRQILGQKVEFLVSFYNNEISEKSEIFDDQFSVERPDGSNFTLKIRSTKLEDSAMYFCASNIARDREFDTIYFGEGSWLTVV.